This TCR beta chain was observed in a study of beta chain features in type 1 diabetes. Since all of the isolated RNA was reverse transcribed, expressed TCRB transcripts were what got sequenced. Assay used: immunoSEQ multiplex PCR; TCRdb lists only in-frame clones, some missing. The data contain 350,000 to 450,000 clones, approximately 13% of them singletons. This clone was seen a single time. Its antigen remains unidentified. Whole-study results and caveats: There was a moderate but significant shortening of TCRB CDR3s in all four CD4+ subsets of Type 1 diabetes patients. For TCRB rearrangement, an influence of HLA type remained unresolved here.

CDR3 size: 13 residues. The V segment lost 4 bases and the J segment 3 bases; nucleotides outside the gene matches: 3. Germline values: CDR1 SGHNT, CDR2 YYREEE (reference sequence). On average, the one heparinised blood draw given by each donor was roughly 100 mL. It was via CD45RO/CCR7/CD25/CD127/CD95/CD27 that CD4+ naive, central memory, regulatory and stem cell-like memory cells were sorted. This chain connects TRBV5-4 to TRBJ1-2; 7 bases are shared with TRBD1. The receptor was derived from a man aged 25 to 40 in good health. The sample taken for sequencing was naive CD4+ T cells from blood. In DNA, the CDR3 is TGTGCCAGCAGCCTAGGGACAGACTATGGCTACACCTTC. This encodes CASSLGTDYGYTF.